These T cell receptor beta chains were read from a single sample in a study of CD8+CD57+ T cells in acquired aplastic anemia. TCRdb reanalysed the reads using MiXCR and keeps one entry per CDR3 protein. The sample consists of some 42,000 distinct CDR3 sequences, approximately 67% of them appearing once. Material: sorted CD4+, CD8+, or CD8+CD57+ T cells (not recorded which) from PBMCs. Receptors originate from a human donor in good health, serving as a control. Both conserved end residues are part of each CDR3. A D gene is named only where the DNA matches it firmly. Rows may omit the clone size; those that give it use once, few, many or a size class.

V,size,D,J,DNA,CDR3
TRBV6-5,-,-,TRBJ1-5,TGTGCCAGCAGTTACTCGAGAGGGGTGCAGCCCCAGCATTTT,CASSYSRGVQPQHF
TRBV19,-,-,TRBJ2-7,TGTGCCAGTAGCACGGGGGGACACTTCGAGCGGTACTTC,CASSTGGHFERYF
TRBV7-3,few,TRBD2,TRBJ2-5,TGTGCCAGCAGCTTAAAGGGGGGACTAGTCGGGGAGACCCAAGAGACCCAGTACTTC,CASSLKGGLVGETQETQYF
TRBV5-6,-,-,TRBJ2-7,TGTGCCAGCAGCACGGGGCCAGGCTACGAGCAGTACTTC,CASSTGPGYEQYF
TRBV29-1,-,TRBD1,TRBJ1-2,TGCAGCGTTGTGGATACAGGGGCGCGGGGCTACACCTTC,CSVVDTGARGYTF
TRBV7-9,medium-sized,-,TRBJ2-1,TGTGCCAGCAGCTTAGATGAGCAGTTCTTC,CASSLDEQFF
TRBV15,-,-,TRBJ1-5,TGTGCCACCAGCAGGATTTTGGAGGTGGTCAATCAGCCCCAGCATTTT,CATSRILEVVNQPQHF
TRBV29-1,-,-,TRBJ2-5,TGCAGCGTCGCTCAAGAGACCCAGTACTTC,CSVAQETQYF
TRBV20-1,-,-,TRBJ2-3,TGCAGTGCTAGATCGGGCACAGATACGCAGTATTTT,CSARSGTDTQYF
TRBV2,-,-,TRBJ1-1,TGTGCCAGCAGTAGGGGAATTAGCACTGAAGCTTTCTTT,CASSRGISTEAFF
TRBV24-1,-,TRBD1,TRBJ2-7,TGTGCCACCAGTGCCTGGGGGACAGGGGGGGAGCAGTACTTC,CATSAWGTGGEQYF
TRBV29-1,-,-,TRBJ1-1,TGCAGCGTTGTATCGAACACTGAAGCTTTCTTT,CSVVSNTEAFF
TRBV2,-,TRBD1,TRBJ2-2,TGTGCCAGCACGGACAGGGCGGACGGGGAGCTGTTTTTT,CASTDRADGELFF
TRBV2,-,-,TRBJ1-2,TGTGCCAGCAGTGTTGTACGGAACTATGGCTACACCTTC,CASSVVRNYGYTF
TRBV15,-,-,TRBJ1-1,TGTGCCACCAGCAGAGAGACAAGCAAAATCGTAGCTTTCTTT,CATSRETSKIVAFF
TRBV19,-,-,TRBJ1-1,TGTGCCAGTAGTTCTCCGGCAGCGAACACTGAAGCTTTCTTT,CASSSPAANTEAFF
TRBV12-3/TRBV12-4,once,TRBD1,TRBJ1-4,TGTGCCAGCAGTCCAGGGACAGGGGGCGATAAACTGTTTTTT,CASSPGTGGDKLFF
TRBV19,once,TRBD1,TRBJ2-1,TGTGCCAGTAGTATGGGACAGGGTGGCAATGAGCAGTTCTTC,CASSMGQGGNEQFF
TRBV19,-,-,TRBJ1-2,TGTGCCAGTAGTCTCCAGGGAAACTATGGCTACACCTTC,CASSLQGNYGYTF
TRBV10-3,-,TRBD1,TRBJ2-7,TGTGCCATCAGGGCCGGGACAGGGGGCTACGAGCAGTACTTC,CAIRAGTGGYEQYF
TRBV25-1,-,-,TRBJ1-1,TGTGCCAGCACCCCTGGAGGGGCGAAGGGTGAAGCTTTCTTT,CASTPGGAKGEAFF
TRBV20-1,once,-,TRBJ1-4,TGCAGTGCCACGAGAGGAGCAGGGTCTAATGAAAAACTGTTTTTT,CSATRGAGSNEKLFF
TRBV20-1,-,TRBD1,TRBJ1-2,TGCAGTGCTCCCCCCGGACAGGGGCACCACTATGGCTACACCTTC,CSAPPGQGHHYGYTF
TRBV29-1,few,-,TRBJ2-5,TGCAGCGTTGAACTAGAGACCCAGTACTTC,CSVELETQYF
TRBV2,-,-,TRBJ2-7,TGTGCCAGCAGTGGTCCGGGTTCAACGTCGGAGCAGTACTTC,CASSGPGSTSEQYF
TRBV19,-,TRBD1,TRBJ1-6,TGTGCCACCCGGGGGGCAGGGGGTTCACCCCTCCACTTT,CATRGAGGSPLHF
TRBV5-1,-,-,TRBJ1-6,TGCGCCAGCAGCTTGGATACAGTTAATTCACCCCTCCACTTT,CASSLDTVNSPLHF
TRBV5-1,many,-,TRBJ1-3,TGCGCCAGCAGCTTGTCCGGGTTGGGGAACACCATATATTTT,CASSLSGLGNTIYF
TRBV5-6,-,-,TRBJ1-2,TGTGCCAGCGGATCGACAGGCTATGGCTACACCTTC,CASGSTGYGYTF
TRBV15,-,-,TRBJ1-6,TGTGCCACCAGCAGGGGGCCGGACAGTCATAATTCACCCCTCCACTTT,CATSRGPDSHNSPLHF
TRBV7-9,once,TRBD1,TRBJ2-7,TGTGCCAGCAGCTTAGAGGGCACAGGGGGGTACGAGCAGTACTTC,CASSLEGTGGYEQYF